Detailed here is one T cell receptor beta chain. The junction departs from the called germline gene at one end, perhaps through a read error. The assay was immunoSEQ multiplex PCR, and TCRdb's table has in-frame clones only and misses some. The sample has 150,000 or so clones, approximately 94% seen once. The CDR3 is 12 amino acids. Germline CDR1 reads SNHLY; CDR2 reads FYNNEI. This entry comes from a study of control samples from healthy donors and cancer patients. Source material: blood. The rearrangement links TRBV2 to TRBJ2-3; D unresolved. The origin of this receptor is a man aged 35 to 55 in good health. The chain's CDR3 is CASSEGMDTQYF. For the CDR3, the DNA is TGTGCCAGCAGCGAAGGGATGGATACGCAGTATTTT.